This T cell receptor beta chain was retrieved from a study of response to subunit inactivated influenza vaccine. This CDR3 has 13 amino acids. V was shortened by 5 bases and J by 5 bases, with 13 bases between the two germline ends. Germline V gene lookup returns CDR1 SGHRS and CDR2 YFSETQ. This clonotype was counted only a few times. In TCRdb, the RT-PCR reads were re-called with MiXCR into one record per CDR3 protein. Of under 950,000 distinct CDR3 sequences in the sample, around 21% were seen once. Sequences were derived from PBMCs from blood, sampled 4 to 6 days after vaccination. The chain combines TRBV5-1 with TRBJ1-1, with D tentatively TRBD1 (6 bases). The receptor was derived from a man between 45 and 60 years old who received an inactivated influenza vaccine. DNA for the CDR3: TGCGCCAGCAGGGAGTTTGACAGGACTGAAGCTTTCTTT. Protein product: CASREFDRTEAFF. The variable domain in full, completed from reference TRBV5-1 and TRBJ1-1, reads KAGVTQTPRYLIKTRGQQVTLSCSPISGHRSVSWYQQTPGQGLQFLFEYFSETQRNKGNFPGRFSGRQFSNSRSEMNVSTLELGDSALYLCASREFDRTEAFFGQGTRLTVV.